These 7 T cell receptor beta chains came from one sample sequenced in a study of T-cell memory formation after mild COVID-19. TCRdb processed the 5' RACE reads anew with MiXCR; each CDR3 protein has one entry. This sample carries about 260,000 distinct CDR3 sequences, roughly 8% of them seen once, and the ten largest clones take 22%. The sample taken for sequencing was PBMCs or a T cell subset sorted from them (not recorded which). Receptor source: a man between 18 and 35 years old who had mild COVID-19 (a few samples of this study predate the infection). Cell type and time point are not known.

This clonotype was observed at least ten times. This CDR3 reads CSATLAGGRETQYF. CDR3 nucleotide sequence: TGCAGTGCTACTCTAGCGGGGGGCCGGGAGACCCAGTACTTC. V and J are TRBV20-1 and TRBJ2-5; 11 bases are a match to TRBD2. The CDR3 consists of 14 residues. The V gene's germline CDR1 is DFQATT and CDR2 SNEGSKA (reference sequence). V was clipped by 4 bases and J by 5 bases; unmatched bases: 6.

This chain joins TRBV19 and TRBJ2-1; D unresolved. Germline CDR1 is LNHDA and CDR2 is SQIVND (reference sequence). There are 15 residues in the CDR3. The V and J ends lost 8 bases and 0 bases respectively, with 14 bases between them. CDR3 loop: CASCSRFSSYNEQFF. For the CDR3, the DNA is TGTGCCAGTTGTTCCAGGTTTAGCTCCTACAATGAGCAGTTCTTC.

The sample holds a few counts of this clonotype. V and J are TRBV5-1 and TRBJ2-3; possible D gene TRBD2, 5 bases. Trimming stripped 1 base from V and 4 bases from J, with 10 bases between. CDR1 is SGHRS and CDR2 is YFSETQ in the germline V gene. This CDR3 has 14 residues. CDR3 in DNA: TGCGCCAGCAGCTTGCCGGGGTCCGCAGATACGCAGTATTTT. Residues: CASSLPGSADTQYF.

The V call is TRBV4-3, the J call TRBJ2-7, with D possibly being TRBD1 or TRBD2 (7 bases each). Germline assignment: CDR1 LGHNA and CDR2 YSLEER. With 3 bases removed from V and 4 bases from J, the gap between germline ends came to 19 bases. The CDR3 is made up of 16 amino acids. CDR3 in DNA: TGCGCCAGCAGCCAGACAGACAGGGAGGGATTTTACGAGCAGTACTTC. It translates to CASSQTDREGFYEQYF.

This clonotype was counted only a few times. The rearrangement uses TRBV7-9 and TRBJ1-6, with TRBD1 matching 7 bases. CDR3 length: 15 amino acids. Trimming removed 3 bases from V and 5 bases from J; junction bases left unmatched: 4. Germline CDR1 SEHNR, CDR2 FQNEAQ (reference sequence). The CDR3 DNA reads as TGTGCCAGCAGCTTGAGAGGGGGCGATAATTCACCCCTCCACTTT. Its protein is CASSLRGGDNSPLHF.

The chain combines TRBV6-5 with TRBJ2-5; TRBD2 matches at 7 bases. CDR1 and CDR2 from the germline V gene are MNHEY and SVGAGI. The V and J ends lost 0 bases and 5 bases, in that order; junction bases with no gene match: 3. This CDR3 has 14 amino acids. In DNA form, the CDR3 reads TGTGCCAGCAGTTACTCTTGGACTAGGGAGACCCAGTACTTC. Amino acid sequence: CASSYSWTRETQYF.

The genes are TRBV7-9 and TRBJ1-1; D not certain. CDR3 length: 12 residues. CDR1 and CDR2 (germline): SEHNR, FQNEAQ (reference sequence). Deletions cut 5 bases from V and 7 bases from J, with 11 bases between. The CDR3 reads CASSRPFHEAFF. In DNA form, the CDR3 reads TGTGCCAGCAGCCGACCCTTCCATGAAGCTTTCTTT.